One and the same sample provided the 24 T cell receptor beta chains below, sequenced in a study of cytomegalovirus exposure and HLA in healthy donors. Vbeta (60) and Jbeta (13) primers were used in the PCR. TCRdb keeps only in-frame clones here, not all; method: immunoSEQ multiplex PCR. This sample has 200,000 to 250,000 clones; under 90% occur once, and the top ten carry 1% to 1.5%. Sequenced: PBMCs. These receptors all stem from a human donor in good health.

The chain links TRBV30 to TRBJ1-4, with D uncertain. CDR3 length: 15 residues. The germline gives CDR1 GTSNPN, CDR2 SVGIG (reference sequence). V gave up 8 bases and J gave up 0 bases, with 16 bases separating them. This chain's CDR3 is CAGIPPAATNEKLFF. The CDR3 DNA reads TGTGCCGGTATCCCCCCCGCGGCAACTAATGAAAAACTGTTTTTT.

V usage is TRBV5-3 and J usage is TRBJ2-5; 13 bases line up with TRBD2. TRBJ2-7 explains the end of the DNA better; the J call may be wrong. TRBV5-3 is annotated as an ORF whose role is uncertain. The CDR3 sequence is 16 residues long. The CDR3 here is CARSGGLAGTSYEQYF. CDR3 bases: TGTGCCAGAAGCGGGGGACTAGCGGGGACCTCCTACGAGCAGTACTTC.

Written as DNA, the CDR3 is TGTGCCAGCAGCCCACGTGAGAAGAAATGGAATCAGCCCCAGCATTTT. This encodes CASSPREKKWNQPQHF. The chain recombines TRBV9 with TRBJ1-5, with D unclear. The CDR3 spans 16 residues. The V end lost 4 bases, the J end lost 4 bases, and 18 bases lay between the germline ends. Germline lookup yields CDR1 SGDLS and CDR2 YYNGEE.

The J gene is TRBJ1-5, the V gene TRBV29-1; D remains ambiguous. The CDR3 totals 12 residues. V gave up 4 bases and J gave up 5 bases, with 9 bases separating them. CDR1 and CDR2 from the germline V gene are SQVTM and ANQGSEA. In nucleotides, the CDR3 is TGCAGCGTTGGCCAGGAGGATCAGCCCCAGCATTTT. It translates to CSVGQEDQPQHF.

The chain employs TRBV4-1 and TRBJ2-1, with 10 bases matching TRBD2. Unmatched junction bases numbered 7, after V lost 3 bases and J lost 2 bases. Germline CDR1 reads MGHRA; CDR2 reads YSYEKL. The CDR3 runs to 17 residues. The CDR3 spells CASSHESGRAPYNEQFF. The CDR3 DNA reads TGCGCCAGCAGCCACGAGAGCGGGAGGGCCCCCTACAATGAGCAGTTCTTC.

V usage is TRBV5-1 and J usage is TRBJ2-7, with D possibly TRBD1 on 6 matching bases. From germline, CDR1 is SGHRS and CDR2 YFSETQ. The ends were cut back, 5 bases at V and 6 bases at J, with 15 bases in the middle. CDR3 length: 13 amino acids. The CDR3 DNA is TGCGCCAGCAGACGGACAGCGGAGCGCGAGCAGTACTTC. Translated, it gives CASRRTAEREQYF.

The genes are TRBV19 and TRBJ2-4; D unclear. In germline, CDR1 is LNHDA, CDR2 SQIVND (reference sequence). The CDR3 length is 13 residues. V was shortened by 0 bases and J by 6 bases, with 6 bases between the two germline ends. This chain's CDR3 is CASSIEAGNIQYF. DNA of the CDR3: TGTGCCAGTAGTATAGAGGCAGGAAACATTCAGTACTTC.

CDR3 DNA: TGCGCCAGCAGTAAGGAGTTCACCGGGGAGCTGTTTTTT. This gives the protein CASSKEFTGELFF. The chain is built from TRBV5-1 and TRBJ2-2; D is unclear. This CDR3 is 13 amino acids long. The ends were cut back, 5 bases at V and 4 bases at J, with 9 bases in the middle. From germline, CDR1 is SGHRS and CDR2 YFSETQ. Drawing the rest from reference TRBV5-1 and TRBJ2-2, the complete variable domain is KAGVTQTPRYLIKTRGQQVTLSCSPISGHRSVSWYQQTPGQGLQFLFEYFSETQRNKGNFPGRFSGRQFSNSRSEMNVSTLELGDSALYLCASSKEFTGELFFGEGSRLTVL.

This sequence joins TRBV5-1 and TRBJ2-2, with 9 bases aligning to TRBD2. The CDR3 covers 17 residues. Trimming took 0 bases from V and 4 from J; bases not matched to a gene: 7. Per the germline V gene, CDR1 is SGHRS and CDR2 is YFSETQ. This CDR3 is CASSLEGGRAPTGELFF. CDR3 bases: TGCGCCAGCAGCTTGGAAGGCGGGAGGGCCCCCACCGGGGAGCTGTTTTTT. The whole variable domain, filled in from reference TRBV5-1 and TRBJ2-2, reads KAGVTQTPRYLIKTRGQQVTLSCSPISGHRSVSWYQQTPGQGLQFLFEYFSETQRNKGNFPGRFSGRQFSNSRSEMNVSTLELGDSALYLCASSLEGGRAPTGELFFGEGSRLTVL.

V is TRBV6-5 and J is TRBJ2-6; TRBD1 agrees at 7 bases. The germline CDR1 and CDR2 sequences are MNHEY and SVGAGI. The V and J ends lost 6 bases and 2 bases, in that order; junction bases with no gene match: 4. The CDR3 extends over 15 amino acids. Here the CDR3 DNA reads TGTGCCAGCAGCCCAACAGGGGCTGGGGCCAACGTCCTGACTTTC. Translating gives CASSPTGAGANVLTF.

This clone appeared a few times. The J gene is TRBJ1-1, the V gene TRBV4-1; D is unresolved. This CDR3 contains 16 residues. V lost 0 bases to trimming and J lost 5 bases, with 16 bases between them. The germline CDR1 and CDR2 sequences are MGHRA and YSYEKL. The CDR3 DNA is TGCGCCAGCAGCCAAGAACCCGGAGGGAGCGGAACTGAAGCTTTCTTT. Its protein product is CASSQEPGGSGTEAFF.

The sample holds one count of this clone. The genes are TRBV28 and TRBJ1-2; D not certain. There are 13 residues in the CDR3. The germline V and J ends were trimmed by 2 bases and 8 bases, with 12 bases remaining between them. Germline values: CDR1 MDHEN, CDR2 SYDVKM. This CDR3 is CASSLDGEEGYTF. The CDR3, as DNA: TGTGCCAGCAGTTTAGACGGAGAAGAAGGCTACACCTTC.

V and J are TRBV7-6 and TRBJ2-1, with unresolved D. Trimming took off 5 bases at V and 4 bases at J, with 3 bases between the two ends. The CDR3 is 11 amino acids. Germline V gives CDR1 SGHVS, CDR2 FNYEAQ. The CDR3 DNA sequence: TGTGCCAGCAGCGTATACAATGAGCAGTTCTTC. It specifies CASSVYNEQFF.

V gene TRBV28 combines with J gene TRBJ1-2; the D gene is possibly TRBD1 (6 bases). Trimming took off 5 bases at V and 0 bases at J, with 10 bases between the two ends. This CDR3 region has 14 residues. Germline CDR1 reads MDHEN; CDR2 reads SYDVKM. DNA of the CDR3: TGTGCCAGCAGTCAACAGGGATCTAACTATGGCTACACCTTC. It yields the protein CASSQQGSNYGYTF.

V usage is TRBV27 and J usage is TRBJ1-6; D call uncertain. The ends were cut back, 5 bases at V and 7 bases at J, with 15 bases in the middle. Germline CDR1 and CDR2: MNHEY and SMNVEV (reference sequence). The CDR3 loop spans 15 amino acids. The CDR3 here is CASSPQLPENSPLHF. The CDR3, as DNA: TGTGCCAGCAGTCCCCAACTTCCGGAGAATTCACCCCTCCACTTT.

Here the CDR3 reads CATNPGKAGANVLTF. The CDR3 region has the DNA TGTGCCACAAACCCAGGGAAGGCTGGGGCCAACGTCCTGACTTTC. The chain combines TRBV28 with TRBJ2-6; the D gene is possibly TRBD1 (5 bases). Germline V lookup: CDR1 MDHEN, CDR2 SYDVKM. This CDR3 has 15 amino acids. V was clipped by 10 bases and J by 2 bases, with 15 bases between them. Using reference TRBV28 and TRBJ2-6 for the parts outside the CDR3, the full variable domain is DVKVTQSSRYLVKRTGEKVFLECVQDMDHENMFWYRQDPGLGLRLIYFSYDVKMKEKGDIPEGYSVSREKKERFSLILESASTNQTSMYLCATNPGKAGANVLTFGAGSRLTVL.

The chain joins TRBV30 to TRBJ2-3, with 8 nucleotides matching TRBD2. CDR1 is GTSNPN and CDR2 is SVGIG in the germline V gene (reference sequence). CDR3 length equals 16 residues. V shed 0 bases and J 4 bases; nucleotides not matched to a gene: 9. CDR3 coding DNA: TGTGCCTGGAGTGTCAGGGGCGGGAGGATCCCAGATACGCAGTATTTT. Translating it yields CAWSVRGGRIPDTQYF.

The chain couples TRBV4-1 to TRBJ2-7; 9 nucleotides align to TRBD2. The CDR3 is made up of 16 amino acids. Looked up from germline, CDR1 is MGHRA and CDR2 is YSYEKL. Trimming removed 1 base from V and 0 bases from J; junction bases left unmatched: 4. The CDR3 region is CASSQVIAGASYEQYF. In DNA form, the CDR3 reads TGCGCCAGCAGCCAAGTCATAGCGGGGGCCTCCTACGAGCAGTACTTC.

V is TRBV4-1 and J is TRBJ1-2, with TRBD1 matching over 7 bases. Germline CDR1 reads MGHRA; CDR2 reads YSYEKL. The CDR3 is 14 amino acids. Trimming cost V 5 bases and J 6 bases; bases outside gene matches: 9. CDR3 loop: CASSFETGQDGYTF. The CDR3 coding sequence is TGCGCCAGCAGCTTCGAGACAGGGCAGGATGGCTACACCTTC.

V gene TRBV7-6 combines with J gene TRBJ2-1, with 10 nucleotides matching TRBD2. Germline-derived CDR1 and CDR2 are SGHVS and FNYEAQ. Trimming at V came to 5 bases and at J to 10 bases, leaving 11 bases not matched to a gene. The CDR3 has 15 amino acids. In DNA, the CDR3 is TGTGCCAGCAGCCCGAGGACTAGCGGCCTAGGGGAGCAGTTCTTC. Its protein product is CASSPRTSGLGEQFF.

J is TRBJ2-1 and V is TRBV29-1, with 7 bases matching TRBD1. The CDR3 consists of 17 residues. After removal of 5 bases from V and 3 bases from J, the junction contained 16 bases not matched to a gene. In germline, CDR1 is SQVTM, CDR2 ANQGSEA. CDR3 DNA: TGCAGCGTTTCGGACCACCTCGGGACAGAGCACTACAATGAGCAGTTCTTC. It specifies CSVSDHLGTEHYNEQFF.

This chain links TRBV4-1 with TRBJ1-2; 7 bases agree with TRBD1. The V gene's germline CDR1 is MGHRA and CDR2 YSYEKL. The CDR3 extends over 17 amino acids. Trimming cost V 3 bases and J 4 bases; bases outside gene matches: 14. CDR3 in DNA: TGCGCCAGCAGCCATCCCTCAGGGGGGCAGGGGAGCTATGGCTACACCTTC. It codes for CASSHPSGGQGSYGYTF.

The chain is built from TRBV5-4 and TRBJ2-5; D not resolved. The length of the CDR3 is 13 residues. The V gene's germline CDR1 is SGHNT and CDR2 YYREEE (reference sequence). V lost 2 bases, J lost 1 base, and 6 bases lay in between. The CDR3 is CASSFWAQETQYF. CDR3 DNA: TGTGCCAGCAGCTTTTGGGCCCAAGAGACCCAGTACTTC.

CDR3 DNA sequence: TGTGCCAGCAGCCTAAATCCGACAGTAACTAATAACTATGGCTACACCTTC. It yields the protein CASSLNPTVTNNYGYTF. The rearrangement uses TRBV5-5 and TRBJ1-2; possibly TRBD1 for D (5 bases). Germline V gene sequence: CDR1 SGHKS, CDR2 YYEKEE (reference sequence). Trimming cost V 4 bases and J 1 base, with 20 bases left between them. The CDR3 is 17 residues long. The variable domain in full, completed from reference TRBV5-5 and TRBJ1-2, reads DAGVTQSPTHLIKTRGQQVTLRCSPISGHKSVSWYQQVLGQGPQFIFQYYEKEERGRGNFPDRFSARQFPNYSSELNVNALLLGDSALYLCASSLNPTVTNNYGYTFGSGTRLTVV.